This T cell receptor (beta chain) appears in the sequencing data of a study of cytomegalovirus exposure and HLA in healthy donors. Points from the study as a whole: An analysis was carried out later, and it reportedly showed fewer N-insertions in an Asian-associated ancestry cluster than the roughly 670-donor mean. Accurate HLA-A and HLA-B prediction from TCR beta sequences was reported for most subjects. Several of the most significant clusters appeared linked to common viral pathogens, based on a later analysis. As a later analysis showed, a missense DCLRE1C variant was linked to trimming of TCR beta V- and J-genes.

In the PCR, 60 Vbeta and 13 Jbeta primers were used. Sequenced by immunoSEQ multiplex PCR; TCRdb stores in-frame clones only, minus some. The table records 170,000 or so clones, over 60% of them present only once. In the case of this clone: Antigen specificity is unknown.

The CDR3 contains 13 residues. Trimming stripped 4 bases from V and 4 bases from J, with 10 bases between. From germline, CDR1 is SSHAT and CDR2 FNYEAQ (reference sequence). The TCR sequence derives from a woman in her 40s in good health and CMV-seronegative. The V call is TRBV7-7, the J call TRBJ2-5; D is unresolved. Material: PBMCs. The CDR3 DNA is TGTGCCAGCAGCTCGCCCGGTTCAGAGACCCAGTACTTC. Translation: CASSSPGSETQYF.